This T cell receptor beta chain was identified during a study of blood T cells in healthy people across ages. V lost 0 bases to trimming and J lost 9 bases, with 15 bases between them. The CDR3 spans 15 residues. Germline lookup yields CDR1 LNHNV and CDR2 YYDKDF (reference sequence). Alongside a J-beta primer mix, a sample-barcoded 5' primer served in a second PCR lasting about 7 to 11 cycles. TCRdb redid the calling of the 5' RACE reads with MiXCR, one entry per CDR3 protein. In the table there are 600,000 or so distinct CDR3 sequences, roughly 48% of which are singletons. In its sample, this clonotype was seen a few times.

The sequence was obtained from an elderly man in good health. The sample taken for sequencing was blood. The chain recombines TRBV15 with TRBJ2-1; D gene uncertain. This CDR3 reads CATSRDRGSQAEQFF. The CDR3 DNA is TGTGCCACCAGCAGAGATCGCGGTAGCCAGGCTGAGCAGTTCTTC.